The 26 T cell receptor beta chains below were found in one sample sequenced in a study of T cell repertoires in cytomegalovirus infection. TCRdb redid the calling of the reads with MiXCR, one entry per CDR3 protein. The data show around 440,000 distinct CDR3 sequences, over 9% seen once. The sample taken for sequencing was PBMCs. Receptors were obtained from a human donor in good health (CMV status not recorded). Some clones in this sample may be carry-over from other donors' samples.

This clonotype was seen at least ten times. The V gene is TRBV19, the J gene TRBJ2-1; 10 nucleotides align to TRBD1. This CDR3 is built from 16 residues. Trimming removed 5 bases from V and 6 bases from J; junction bases left unmatched: 10. Looked up from germline, CDR1 is LNHDA and CDR2 is SQIVND (reference sequence). The chain's CDR3 is CASSYERGTGVNEQFF. The DNA for the CDR3 is TGTGCCAGTAGTTATGAGAGAGGGACAGGGGTCAATGAGCAGTTCTTC.

This clonotype was picked up many times. The V call is TRBV11-2, the J call TRBJ2-1, with D possibly TRBD2 on 6 matching bases. The CDR3 is made up of 18 amino acids. V lost 6 bases to trimming and J lost 4 bases, with 25 bases between them. Germline CDR1 is SGHAT and CDR2 is FQNNGV. Here the CDR3 reads CASRISPIGGFEYNEQFF. Here the CDR3 DNA reads TGTGCCAGCAGGATTTCACCAATCGGGGGTTTTGAGTACAATGAGCAGTTCTTC.

The chain joins TRBV29-1 to TRBJ2-7; D might be TRBD1 or TRBD2, each matching 6 bases. This CDR3 has 12 amino acids. The germline V gene encodes CDR1 SQVTM and CDR2 ANQGSEA. V lost 2 bases and J 5 bases, leaving 10 bases between the germline ends. CDR3 protein: CSVETGGHEQYF. The CDR3, as DNA: TGCAGCGTTGAAACCGGGGGCCACGAGCAGTACTTC.

This clonotype showed up many times. The chain is built from TRBV7-3 and TRBJ2-3; a weak D match, TRBD2 (5 bases). V was trimmed by 5 bases and J by 5 bases, leaving 11 bases between them. Germline lookup yields CDR1 SGHTA and CDR2 FQGTGA. The CDR3 sequence is 13 residues long. CDR3 in amino acids: CASSPSREDTQYF. CDR3 coding DNA: TGTGCCAGCAGCCCAAGCCGGGAAGATACGCAGTATTTT.

This clonotype was seen at least ten times. The J gene is TRBJ2-5, the V gene TRBV19, with TRBD1 as a possible D gene (6 bases). The CDR3 has 12 residues. V dropped 7 bases and J dropped 5 bases, with 11 bases sitting between them. Germline V gene lookup returns CDR1 LNHDA and CDR2 SQIVND (reference sequence). The CDR3 spells CASMGAGETQYF. The CDR3 DNA reads as TGTGCCAGTATGGGGGCGGGCGAGACCCAGTACTTC.

For this clonotype: A read error is possible here, since a much larger clone lies one base away. This chain uses TRBV7-6 with TRBJ2-5; perhaps TRBD1 as D (6 bases). The V gene lost 5 bases and the J gene lost 4 bases, with 14 bases spanning the gap. The CDR3 loop spans 14 amino acids. Germline loops: CDR1 SGHVS, CDR2 FNYEAQ. Here the CDR3 reads CASSLRGSGETQYF. DNA of the CDR3: TGTGCCAGCAGCCTAAGGGGGAGCGGAGAGACCCAGTACTTC.

Many counts were recorded for this clonotype. This sequence joins TRBV20-1 and TRBJ2-5, with 12 bases that match TRBD2. V dropped 4 bases and J dropped 0; count of bases not matched to a gene: 15. CDR3 size: 19 residues. Germline V lookup: CDR1 DFQATT, CDR2 SNEGSKA (reference sequence). CDR3 bases: TGCAGTGCTACACCTCCAATGGGAACTAGCGGGAGGTACCAAGAGACCCAGTACTTC. Translation gives CSATPPMGTSGRYQETQYF.

This clonotype was counted ten times or more. This chain links TRBV12-3 or TRBV12-4 with TRBJ1-2, with D perhaps TRBD1 (5 bases). The CDR3 contains 14 residues. Trimming removed 2 bases at V and 4 bases at J, with 11 bases between. The CDR3 loop is CASSLRTWGYGYTF. Written as DNA, the CDR3 is TGTGCCAGCAGTTTAAGGACATGGGGCTATGGCTACACCTTC.

Many counts were recorded for this clonotype. The chain couples TRBV29-1 to TRBJ2-3; 8 bases are shared with TRBD1. Germline V gene lookup returns CDR1 SQVTM and CDR2 ANQGSEA. The CDR3 is 14 residues long. After removal of 3 bases from V and 3 bases from J, the junction contained 5 bases not matched to a gene. CDR3 sequence reads: CSVEPTGVTDTQYF. The CDR3 coding sequence is TGCAGCGTTGAGCCGACAGGGGTTACAGATACGCAGTATTTT.

This clonotype was seen repeatedly, ten times or more. The chain recombines TRBV11-1 with TRBJ2-1; 10 bases map to TRBD2. Losses at the gene ends were 5 bases for V and 8 bases for J; bases not matched to a gene: 12. There are 16 residues in the CDR3. The germline gives CDR1 SGHAT, CDR2 FQDESV (reference sequence). The CDR3 loop is CASSLQLAGDLDEQFF. CDR3 DNA: TGTGCCAGCAGCCTCCAGCTAGCGGGAGACCTCGATGAGCAGTTCTTC.

The sample holds a few counts of this clonotype. This chain links TRBV14 with TRBJ1-1, with TRBD1 identical over 8 bases. This CDR3 spans 13 amino acids. The J segment lost 6 bases and the V segment lost 7 bases, leaving 7 bases of the junction unmatched. Looked up from germline, CDR1 is SGHDN and CDR2 is FVKESK. As DNA, the CDR3 is TGTGCCAGCACCGGACAGGGCAGTGCTGAAGCTTTCTTT. Its protein product is CASTGQGSAEAFF.

This clonotype was seen repeatedly, ten times or more. This chain uses TRBV20-1 with TRBJ1-1, with 9 bases lining up with TRBD1. Trimming took 1 base from V and 3 from J; bases not matched to a gene: 9. The germline V gene encodes CDR1 DFQATT and CDR2 SNEGSKA (reference sequence). The CDR3 is 16 residues long. This CDR3 reads CSARARDRVRDTEAFF. The CDR3, as DNA: TGCAGTGCTAGAGCCCGGGACAGGGTAAGGGACACTGAAGCTTTCTTT.

The sample holds many counts of this clonotype. DNA for the CDR3: TGTGCCAGCAGCCCCGAGATAAATGGAATAGCGGATATGAGCTCCTACAATGAGCAGTTCTTC. This sequence encodes CASSPEINGIADMSSYNEQFF. The gene calls are TRBV7-9 and TRBJ2-1; maybe TRBD2 (6 bases). V was clipped by 5 bases and J by 0 bases, with 29 bases between them. The CDR3 is 21 residues long. Germline CDR1 and CDR2: SEHNR and FQNEAQ (reference sequence). Full variable domain (outside the CDR3, taken from reference TRBV7-9 and TRBJ2-1): DTGVSQNPRHKITKRGQNVTFRCDPISEHNRLYWYRQTLGQGPEFLTYFQNEAQLEKSRLLSDRFSAERPKGSFSTLEIQRTEQGDSAMYLCASSPEINGIADMSSYNEQFFGPGTRLTVL.

The CDR3 protein is CASSDPERAGEAYNEQFF. CDR3 nucleotide sequence: TGTGCCAGCAGTGACCCGGAAAGGGCGGGGGAAGCCTACAATGAGCAGTTCTTC. The genes are TRBV6-4 and TRBJ2-1; 7 nucleotides line up with TRBD2. This CDR3 spans 18 amino acids. CDR1 is MRHNA, CDR2 SNTAGT, per germline. The ends lost 2 bases at V and 2 bases at J; junction bases unmatched: 12.

The chain has TRBV7-9 and TRBJ2-1; 7 bases match TRBD1. The CDR3 contains 16 residues. V shed 6 bases and J 4 bases; nucleotides not matched to a gene: 12. Germline V lookup: CDR1 SEHNR, CDR2 FQNEAQ (reference sequence). CDR3 bases: TGTGCCAGCAGATCCTCCGGGACAGAGTTATACAATGAGCAGTTCTTC. Protein sequence: CASRSSGTELYNEQFF.

This clonotype was detected only a few times. The V gene is TRBV28, the J gene TRBJ2-7; maybe TRBD1 (5 bases). Germline CDR1 is MDHEN and CDR2 is SYDVKM. Trimming shortened V by 3 bases and J by 0 bases, and 12 bases separated the two germline ends. CDR3 length equals 15 residues. Here the CDR3 DNA reads TGTGCCAGCAGTTTGTTAGGGGAAAGCTCCTACGAGCAGTACTTC. Its translation is CASSLLGESSYEQYF.

Ten or more counts support this clonotype. The V gene is TRBV25-1, the J gene TRBJ1-5, with unresolved D. V dropped 1 base and J dropped 11 bases, with 15 bases sitting between them. The CDR3 length is 14 residues. Germline loops: CDR1 MGHDK, CDR2 SYGVNS. The CDR3, as DNA: TGTGCCAGCAGTGAATGGTCGGACGGTCGGGCCCAGCATTTT. Amino acids: CASSEWSDGRAQHF.

Only a few counts were recorded for this clonotype. CDR3 loop: CASSLLNLAGDFDEQFF. The CDR3, as DNA: TGTGCCAGCAGCCTGCTCAATCTAGCGGGAGACTTCGATGAGCAGTTCTTC. This sequence joins TRBV28 and TRBJ2-1; 10 bases align to TRBD2. CDR1 MDHEN and CDR2 SYDVKM come from the germline V gene. After removal of 6 bases from V and 8 bases from J, the junction contained 16 bases not matched to a gene. This CDR3 is 17 amino acids long.

J is TRBJ1-6 and V is TRBV4-1; D is unclear. Trimming left V 1 base short and J 7 bases short, with 14 bases between. The V gene's germline CDR1 is MGHRA and CDR2 YSYEKL. The CDR3 covers 16 residues. The CDR3, as DNA: TGCGCCAGCAGCCAAGTCCTCGAGAGGAGGAATTCACCCCTCCACTTT. Amino acid sequence: CASSQVLERRNSPLHF.

In its sample, this clonotype was seen many times. The chain carries TRBV5-6 and TRBJ1-4; 11 bases fit TRBD1. The CDR3 loop spans 16 amino acids. Germline values: CDR1 SGHDT, CDR2 YYEEEE. J was trimmed by 3 bases and V by 4 bases; bases with no gene match: 5. In DNA, the CDR3 is TGTGCCAGCAGCCCGGACAGGGGGCTGTCTAATGAAAAACTGTTTTTT. Translating gives CASSPDRGLSNEKLFF.

At least ten counts were recorded for this clonotype. The gene calls are TRBV7-8 and TRBJ2-5, with 8 bases aligning to TRBD2. Germline V gene lookup returns CDR1 SGHVS and CDR2 FQNEAQ. J gave up 4 bases and V 3 bases, and 10 bases lay outside the gene matches. The CDR3 covers 16 residues. CDR3 sequence: CASSFTGGDRSETQYF. For the CDR3, the DNA is TGTGCCAGCAGCTTCACGGGGGGGGACCGATCAGAGACCCAGTACTTC.

The chain has TRBV2 and TRBJ2-1; TRBD1 agrees at 8 bases. The CDR3 consists of 12 residues. Per germline, CDR1 SNHLY and CDR2 FYNNEI. Trimming at V came to 10 bases and at J to 5 bases, leaving 4 bases not matched to a gene. The CDR3 DNA follows: TGTGCCACCATGACAGGGGACAATGAGCAGTTCTTC. It translates to CATMTGDNEQFF. Complete variable domain (other parts from reference TRBV2 and TRBJ2-1): EPEVTQTPSHQVTQMGQEVILRCVPISNHLYFYWYRQILGQKVEFLVSFYNNEISEKSEIFDDQFSVERPDGSNFTLKIRSTKLEDSAMYFCATMTGDNEQFFGPGTRLTVL.

Ten or more counts support this clonotype. The chain employs TRBV2 and TRBJ1-1; D gene unclear. Trimming cost V 6 bases and J 6 bases, with 14 bases left between them. CDR3 size: 13 residues. Germline V lookup: CDR1 SNHLY, CDR2 FYNNEI. CDR3 nucleotide sequence: TGTGCCAGCAGACGCGAGGGAATCCCTGAAGCTTTCTTT. Translating gives CASRREGIPEAFF.

The sample holds many counts of this clonotype. V is TRBV6-1 and J is TRBJ2-1; 12 bases align to TRBD2. J gave up 8 bases and V 8 bases, and 10 bases lay outside the gene matches. CDR1 is MNHNS and CDR2 is SASEGT in the germline V gene. The CDR3 is 15 residues long. The CDR3 nucleotides are TGTGCCAGCGGGGTGACTAGCGGGGGAGGCCATGAGCAGTTCTTC. Translation gives CASGVTSGGGHEQFF.

As to this clonotype: One junction end does not reproduce the germline sequence, and a read error may be involved. J is TRBJ2-1 and V is TRBV6-5; 7 bases map to TRBD1. The CDR3 is 15 residues long. Germline assignment: CDR1 MNHEY and CDR2 SVGAGI. The CDR3 reads CASSRGGDSYNEQSF. The CDR3 DNA follows: TGTGCCAGCAGTCGAGGGGGCGACTCCTACAATGAGCAGTCCTTC.

This clonotype was counted at least ten times. V is TRBV7-9 and J is TRBJ2-7; D ambiguous. The V gene's germline CDR1 is SEHNR and CDR2 FQNEAQ (reference sequence). The CDR3 consists of 14 residues. Trimming left V 5 bases short and J 4 bases short, with 15 bases between. CDR3 sequence (DNA): TGTGCCAGCAGCACCCGGACGGAACAGTACGAGCAGTACTTC. This gives the protein CASSTRTEQYEQYF.